These T cell receptor beta chains were read from a single sample in a study of T-cell reconstitution after alpha-beta-depleted transplantation in children. TCRdb called the PCR reads again in MiXCR, with one record for every CDR3 protein. Altogether about 610,000 distinct CDR3 sequences are present, 10% being singletons, with the ten largest covering less than 4.5%. Sample: PBMCs from the stem cell graft donor, taken from the stem cell graft. The source is a human donor who donated a stem cell graft to a child with acute myeloid leukemia. Each CDR3 is given with its conserved first and last residue. The order of the fields is clone size, J gene, V gene, D gene, CDR3 DNA, CDR3 protein. A D gene is named only where the DNA matches it firmly. Only part of the rows carry a size: once, few, many, or a class if the clone is expanded.

few TRBJ2-5 TRBV29-1 NA TGCAGCGTTGCTCGGACTGCCGACCCGGGACGGGACTTC CSVARTADPGRDF
few TRBJ2-1 TRBV20-1 NA TGCAGTGCCCCGGATCGAAACAATGAGCAGTTCTTC CSAPDRNNEQFF
many TRBJ2-5 TRBV5-1 NA TGCGCCAGCAGCTTGGGGCAGGAAGAGACCCAGTACTTC CASSLGQEETQYF
NA TRBJ1-2 TRBV10-3 NA TGTGCCATCAGAGAGTCCAGGGAGAGTCTGAACTATGGCTACACCTTC CAIRESRESLNYGYTF
many TRBJ1-5 TRBV7-9 NA TGTGCCAGCAGTACCAGCAATCAGCCCCAGCATTTT CASSTSNQPQHF
NA TRBJ2-7 TRBV9 NA TGTGCCAGCAGCCCGGGGGAGAGGCAGTACTTC CASSPGERQYF
NA TRBJ2-7 TRBV2 NA TGTGCCAGCAGTGGACAACCCGACGAGCAGTACTTC CASSGQPDEQYF
NA TRBJ2-7 TRBV6-5 NA TGTGCCAGCAGTTACGGCACAAGCGACTACGAGCAGTACTTC CASSYGTSDYEQYF
few TRBJ1-1 TRBV24-1 TRBD1 TGTGCCACCAGTGATGCCGGGACAGGTCCCGGCATCACTGAAGCTTTCTTT CATSDAGTGPGITEAFF
few TRBJ2-7 TRBV5-1 NA TGCGCCAGCAGCTTTACCAAGGACTACGAGCAGTACTTC CASSFTKDYEQYF
many TRBJ2-1 TRBV20-1 TRBD2 TGCAGTGCTAGCTCAGCGGGACTCAATGAGCAGTTCTTC CSASSAGLNEQFF
NA TRBJ2-7 TRBV10-2 NA TGCGCCAGCACTGGGGGACCCTCCTACGAGCAGTACTTC CASTGGPSYEQYF
few TRBJ2-6 TRBV5-1 TRBD1 TGCGCCAGCAGCTTGGAGGGACAGCCCTCTGGGGCCAACGTCCTGACTTTC CASSLEGQPSGANVLTF
few TRBJ1-5 TRBV5-1 NA TGCGCCAGCAGCTTGGATAGGGGAGGAGATCAGCCCCAGCATTTT CASSLDRGGDQPQHF
few TRBJ2-7 TRBV7-2 TRBD1 TGTGCCAGCAGCCCGGACAGGGGGAATATTTACGAGCAGTACTTC CASSPDRGNIYEQYF
NA TRBJ2-5 TRBV7-3 TRBD2 TGTGCCAGCAGCTTAACGGGGACTAGCGAAGAGACCCAGTACTTC CASSLTGTSEETQYF
many TRBJ1-1 TRBV20-1 NA TGCAGTGCCCGATTCTCGACAGCGAACACTGAAGCTTTCTTT CSARFSTANTEAFF
NA TRBJ1-1 TRBV3-1 NA TGTGCCAGCAGTCCTACGAGGGACCCGAGGACTGAAGCTTTCTTT CASSPTRDPRTEAFF
many TRBJ2-7 TRBV4-3 NA TGCGCCAGCAGCCAATCCCTCACCATAACCTACGAGCAGTACTTC CASSQSLTITYEQYF
many TRBJ2-2 TRBV13 TRBD2 TGTGCCAGCAGCTTAGTAGCGGGCGGGGAGCTGTTTTTT CASSLVAGGELFF
NA TRBJ2-7 TRBV30 NA TGTGCCTGGAGTCGGGACCTAGGTTACGAGCAGTACTTC CAWSRDLGYEQYF
NA TRBJ1-6 TRBV6-2/TRBV6-3 NA TGTGCCAGCACCCTCGCCGGGGAAGGGGGTTCACCCCTCCACTTT CASTLAGEGGSPLHF
many TRBJ2-1 TRBV9 NA TGTGCCAGCAGCTTCTTGACAGGTTCCTACAATGAGCAGTTCTTC CASSFLTGSYNEQFF
NA TRBJ1-4 TRBV27 NA TGTGCCAGCAGTTTTAACTCTGGGGGCAGGGAAAAACTGTTTTTT CASSFNSGGREKLFF
NA TRBJ2-1 TRBV18 TRBD2 TGTGCCAGCTCACCCTCCACTAGCGGAGCAGGCAATGAGCAGTTCTTC CASSPSTSGAGNEQFF
many TRBJ2-5 TRBV7-6 NA TGTGCCAGCAGCTTTAACCCGACGGAGACCCAGTACTTC CASSFNPTETQYF
NA TRBJ2-5 TRBV29-1 NA TGCAGCGTTGGGTCCCAGCAGACCCAGTACTTC CSVGSQQTQYF
NA TRBJ1-5 TRBV30 NA TGTGCCTGGGGACCCCAGGGGCACGGCAATCAGCCCCAGCATTTT CAWGPQGHGNQPQHF
NA TRBJ2-2 TRBV29-1 NA TGCAGCGTCGCCCCTCATGCCGGGGAGCTGTTTTTT CSVAPHAGELFF
NA TRBJ2-7 TRBV7-2 TRBD1 TGTGCCAGCAGTTTGGATAACAGGGGGGAGCAGTACTTC CASSLDNRGEQYF
many TRBJ2-1 TRBV30 TRBD2 TGTGCCTGGAGTGTTGCGGACAAGCGGGAGGGAGAGCAGTTCTTC CAWSVADKREGEQFF
few TRBJ2-5 TRBV11-2 NA TGTGCCAGCAGCCCCCTGGGAGAGGTCAAAGAGACCCAGTACTTC CASSPLGEVKETQYF
few TRBJ1-1 TRBV28 NA TGTGCCAGCAGTTTAGCTCAGGGTGGCACTGAAGCTTTCTTT CASSLAQGGTEAFF
few TRBJ2-1 TRBV27 NA TGTGCCAGCAGCCTGGGCGGAAGGGAGCAGTTCTTC CASSLGGREQFF
many TRBJ2-2 TRBV29-1 TRBD2 TGCAGCGTTGAGGGACTATCACATTCCGGGGAGCTGTTTTTT CSVEGLSHSGELFF
many TRBJ2-1 TRBV6-5 TRBD2 TGTGCCAGCAGTTACCGGGGTAGCGGGAGCTCCTACAATGAGCAGTTCTTC CASSYRGSGSSYNEQFF
NA TRBJ2-1 TRBV29-1 NA TGCAGCGCGGGGGCCCTATACAATGAGCAGTTCTTC CSAGALYNEQFF
many TRBJ2-5 TRBV11-1 NA TGTGCCAGCAGTCTCGAGTACAGGAGAGAGACCCAGTACTTC CASSLEYRRETQYF
NA TRBJ2-7 TRBV29-1 NA TGCAGCGTTGGTCGCAGATTAGTCTACGAGCAGTACTTC CSVGRRLVYEQYF
NA TRBJ2-1 TRBV5-1 NA TGCGCCAGCAGCTCAACCGACAGGCGCGGCGAGCAGTTCTTC CASSSTDRRGEQFF
many TRBJ1-1 TRBV5-1 NA TGCGCCAGCCATGTCGGTGCAGGGCTGAACACTGAAGCTTTCTTT CASHVGAGLNTEAFF
few TRBJ2-1 TRBV5-1 NA TGCGCCAGCAGCTTGGCAGGGTTCTCTGATTACAATGAGCAGTTCTTC CASSLAGFSDYNEQFF